This T cell receptor (beta chain) emerged from a study of T cell repertoires in cytomegalovirus infection. Across the study: Public TCR beta signatures indicated both CMV infection and matching HLA type.

Trimming cost V 6 bases and J 7 bases, with 15 bases left between them. The CDR3 consists of 13 residues. Germline-derived CDR1 and CDR2 are SGHTA and FQGNSA. This clonotype was counted at least ten times. The target antigen is unknown. One entry per CDR3 protein results from TCRdb running MiXCR on the reads. This sample yields about 230,000 distinct CDR3 sequences, of which roughly 6.5% are seen a single time; about 6% belongs to the top ten. Study findings and constraints: Identification of carriers of CMV plus the relevant HLA was performed using cumulative public TCR beta family frequency. CMV-specific TCR beta clonotypes restricted by HLA-C dominated the ex vivo response.

The sequence derives from a human donor in good health (CMV status not recorded). Some clones in this sample may be carry-over from other donors' samples. The sequenced material came from PBMCs. The chain links TRBV7-2 to TRBJ1-1; perhaps TRBD1 as D (5 bases). CDR3 amino acids: CASRTGGAGEAFF. In DNA form, the CDR3 reads TGTGCCAGCAGGACGGGGGGTGCCGGTGAAGCTTTCTTT.